A selection of T cell receptor beta chains follows, all from one sample in a study of cytomegalovirus exposure and HLA in healthy donors. TCRdb keeps only in-frame clones here, not all; method: immunoSEQ multiplex PCR. The table has fewer than 250,000 clones, around 87% seen once. Material: PBMCs. These receptors were obtained from a woman younger than 35 in good health and CMV-seropositive. Both conserved end residues are part of each CDR3. A D gene is named only where the DNA matches it firmly. Not all rows give a size; the values are once, few, many and, for expanded clones, a class.

cdr3_aa cdr3_nt v_call d_call cdr3_length clone_size j_call
CASSVTGAAGELFF TGCGCCAGCAGTGTGACAGGGGCGGCCGGGGAGCTGTTTTTT TRBV5-1 TRBD1 14 . TRBJ2-2
CAIGTGASYEQYF TGTGCCATCGGGACAGGAGCGTCCTACGAGCAGTACTTC TRBV6-4 TRBD1 13 . TRBJ2-7
CASSSTQETQYF TGTGCCAGCAGTTCTACTCAAGAGACCCAGTACTTC TRBV27 . 12 . TRBJ2-5
CASSVSLSAGEYF TGTGCCAGCAGCGTTTCTCTTTCGGCAGGGGAGTACTTC TRBV27 . 13 . TRBJ2-7
CASSLVGRSGYTF TGCGCCAGCAGCTTGGTCGGGAGGAGTGGCTACACCTTC TRBV5-1 . 13 . TRBJ1-2
CASSLDPGEKLFF TGTGCCAGCAGCTTAGACCCCGGGGAAAAACTGTTTTTT TRBV7-2 . 13 . TRBJ1-4
CASIRLTGNEQFF TGTGCCAGCATAAGGCTGACGGGCAATGAGCAGTTCTTC TRBV6-1 . 13 . TRBJ2-1
CASSEGNRDRVNLAKNIQYF TGCGCCAGCAGTGAGGGGAACAGGGACAGGGTAAACTTAGCCAAAAACATTCAGTACTTC TRBV10-2 TRBD1 20 . TRBJ2-4
CASSNNLIGEYGYTF TGTGCCAGTAGTAACAACCTCATAGGGGAATATGGCTACACCTTC TRBV19 . 15 few TRBJ1-2
CASRQGATNEKLFF TGTGCCAGCAGACAGGGGGCAACTAATGAAAAACTGTTTTTT TRBV5-4 TRBD1 14 . TRBJ1-4
CASSEMGGGPYEQYF TGTGCCAGCAGTGAAATGGGAGGGGGGCCCTACGAGCAGTACTTC TRBV6-1 . 15 . TRBJ2-7
CASRGLDRYELFF TGTGCCAGCAGGGGACTGGACCGCTATGAACTGTTTTTT TRBV2 . 13 . TRBJ1-4
CASSSQGRDGEQFF TGTGCCAGCAGCTCCCAGGGGAGGGACGGTGAGCAGTTCTTC TRBV5-6 . 14 . TRBJ2-1
CASSSFAGGWTGELFF TGTGCCAGCTCTTCTTTTGCGGGAGGTTGGACCGGGGAGCTGTTTTTT TRBV14 TRBD2 16 . TRBJ2-2
CASSPSRVDDRRTDAFF TGCGCCAGCAGCCCCTCGAGGGTCGACGACAGGCGGACTGATGCTTTCTTT TRBV5-1 . 17 . TRBJ1-1
CASSIPGKGTEAFF TGTGCCAGTAGTATACCCGGGAAGGGCACTGAAGCTTTCTTT TRBV19 . 14 . TRBJ1-1
CASSATQGAYGYTF TGTGCCAGCAGCGCGACTCAGGGGGCTTATGGCTACACCTTC TRBV9 TRBD1 14 . TRBJ1-2
CASSSTGEAFF TGTGCCAGCAGCTCGACAGGGGAGGCTTTCTTT TRBV5-6 TRBD1 11 . TRBJ1-1
CSVVGFGLAGRLQETQYF TGCAGCGTTGTGGGGTTCGGACTAGCGGGACGCCTTCAAGAGACCCAGTACTTC TRBV29-1 TRBD2 18 . TRBJ2-5
CASSQVSQGTTYEQYF TGCGCCAGCAGCCAAGTCTCTCAGGGAACCACCTACGAGCAGTACTTC TRBV4-1 . 16 . TRBJ2-7